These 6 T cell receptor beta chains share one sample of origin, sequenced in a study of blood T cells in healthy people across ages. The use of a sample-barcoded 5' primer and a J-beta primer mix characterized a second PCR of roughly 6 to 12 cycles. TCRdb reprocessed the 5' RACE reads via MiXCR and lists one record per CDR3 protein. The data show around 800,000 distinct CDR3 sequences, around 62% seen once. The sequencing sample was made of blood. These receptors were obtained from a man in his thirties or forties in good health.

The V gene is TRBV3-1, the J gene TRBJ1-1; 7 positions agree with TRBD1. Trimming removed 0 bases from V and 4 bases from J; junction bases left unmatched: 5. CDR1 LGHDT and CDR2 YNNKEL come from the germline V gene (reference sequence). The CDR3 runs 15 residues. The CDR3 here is CASSQEATGSTEAFF. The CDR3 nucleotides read TGTGCCAGCAGCCAAGAGGCGACAGGGAGCACTGAAGCTTTCTTT.

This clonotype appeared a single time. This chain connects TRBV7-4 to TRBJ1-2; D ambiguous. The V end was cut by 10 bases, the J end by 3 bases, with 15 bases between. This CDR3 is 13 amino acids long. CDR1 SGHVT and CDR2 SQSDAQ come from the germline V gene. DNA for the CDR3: TGTGCCAACTTGCGAAGCGGGGACTATGGCTACACCTTC. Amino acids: CANLRSGDYGYTF. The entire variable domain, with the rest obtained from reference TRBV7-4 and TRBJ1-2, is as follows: GAGVSQSPRYKVAKRGRDVALRCDSISGHVTLYWYRQTLGQGSEVLTYSQSDAQRDKSGRPSGRFSAERPERSVSTLKIQRTEQGDSAVYLCANLRSGDYGYTFGSGTRLTVV.

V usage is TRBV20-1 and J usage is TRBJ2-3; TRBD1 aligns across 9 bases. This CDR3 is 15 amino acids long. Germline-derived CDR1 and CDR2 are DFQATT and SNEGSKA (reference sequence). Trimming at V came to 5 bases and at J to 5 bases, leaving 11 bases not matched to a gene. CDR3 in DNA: TGCAGTGCTTTTCTTTCGGGACAGGGAATAGATACGCAGTATTTT. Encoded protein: CSAFLSGQGIDTQYF.

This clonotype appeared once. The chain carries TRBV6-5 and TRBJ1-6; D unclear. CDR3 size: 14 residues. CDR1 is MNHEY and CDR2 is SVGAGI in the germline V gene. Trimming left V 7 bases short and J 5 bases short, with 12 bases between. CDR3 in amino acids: CASTGSWHNSPLHF. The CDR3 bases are TGTGCCAGCACGGGCAGTTGGCATAATTCACCCCTCCACTTT.

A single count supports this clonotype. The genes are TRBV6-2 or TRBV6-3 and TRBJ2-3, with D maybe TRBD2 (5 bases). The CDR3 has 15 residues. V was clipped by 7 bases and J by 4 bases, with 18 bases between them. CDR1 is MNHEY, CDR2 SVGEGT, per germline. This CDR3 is CASTSAVLGADTQYF. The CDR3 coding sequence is TGTGCCAGCACCTCCGCTGTACTAGGAGCAGATACGCAGTATTTT.

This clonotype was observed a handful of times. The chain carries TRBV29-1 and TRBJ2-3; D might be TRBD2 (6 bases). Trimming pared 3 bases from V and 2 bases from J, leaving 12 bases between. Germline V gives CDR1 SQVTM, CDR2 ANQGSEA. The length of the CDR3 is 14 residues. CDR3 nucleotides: TGCAGCGTTGACGGGACTCTGAACACAGATACGCAGTATTTT. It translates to CSVDGTLNTDTQYF.